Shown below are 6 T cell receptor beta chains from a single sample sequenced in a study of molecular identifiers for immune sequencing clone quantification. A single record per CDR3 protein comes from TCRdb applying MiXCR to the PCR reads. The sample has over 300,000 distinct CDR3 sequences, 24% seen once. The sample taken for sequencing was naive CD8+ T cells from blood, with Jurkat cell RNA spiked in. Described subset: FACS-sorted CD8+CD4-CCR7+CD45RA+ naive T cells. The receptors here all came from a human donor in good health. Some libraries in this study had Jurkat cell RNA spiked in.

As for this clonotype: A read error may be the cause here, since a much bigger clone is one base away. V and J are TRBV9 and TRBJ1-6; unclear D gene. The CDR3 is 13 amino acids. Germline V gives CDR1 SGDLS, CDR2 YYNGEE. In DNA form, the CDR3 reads TGTGCCAGCAGCGTACAATATAATTCACCCCTCCGCTTT. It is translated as CASSVQYNSPLRF. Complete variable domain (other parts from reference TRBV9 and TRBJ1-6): DSGVTQTPKHLITATGQRVTLRCSPRSGDLSVYWYQQSLDQGLQFLIQYYNGEERAKGNILERFSAQQFPDLHSELNLSSLELGDSALYFCASSVQYNSPLRFGNGTRLTVT.

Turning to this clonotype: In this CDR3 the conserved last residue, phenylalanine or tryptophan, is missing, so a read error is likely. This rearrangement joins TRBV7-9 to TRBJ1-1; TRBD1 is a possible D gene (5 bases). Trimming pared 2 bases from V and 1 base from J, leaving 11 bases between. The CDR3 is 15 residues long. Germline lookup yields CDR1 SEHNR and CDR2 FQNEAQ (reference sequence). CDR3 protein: CASSLLDGTNTEAFL. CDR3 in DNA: TGTGCCAGCAGCTTATTAGATGGGACGAACACTGAAGCTTTCCTT.

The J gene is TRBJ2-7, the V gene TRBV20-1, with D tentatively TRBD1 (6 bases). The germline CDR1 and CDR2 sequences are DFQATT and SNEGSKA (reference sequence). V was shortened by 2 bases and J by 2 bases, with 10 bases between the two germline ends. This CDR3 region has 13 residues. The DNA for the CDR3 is TGCAGTGCTAGAAATGGGGACACCTACGAGCAGTACTTC. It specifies CSARNGDTYEQYF.

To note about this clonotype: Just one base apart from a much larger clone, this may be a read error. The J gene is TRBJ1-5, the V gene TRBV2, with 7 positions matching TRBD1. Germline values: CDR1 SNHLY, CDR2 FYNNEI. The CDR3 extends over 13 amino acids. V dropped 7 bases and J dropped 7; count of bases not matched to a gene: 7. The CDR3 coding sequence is TGTGCCAGCAACGGACAGGTGAAACAGCCCCAGCATTTT. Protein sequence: CASNGQVKQPQHF.

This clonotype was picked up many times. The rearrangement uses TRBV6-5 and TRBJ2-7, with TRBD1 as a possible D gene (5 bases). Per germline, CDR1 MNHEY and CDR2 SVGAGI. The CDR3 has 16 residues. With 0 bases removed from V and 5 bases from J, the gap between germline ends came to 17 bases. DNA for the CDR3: TGTGCCAGCAGTTACTCGTTCAGGGTGGCTGACGACGAGCAGTACTTC. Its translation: CASSYSFRVADDEQYF.

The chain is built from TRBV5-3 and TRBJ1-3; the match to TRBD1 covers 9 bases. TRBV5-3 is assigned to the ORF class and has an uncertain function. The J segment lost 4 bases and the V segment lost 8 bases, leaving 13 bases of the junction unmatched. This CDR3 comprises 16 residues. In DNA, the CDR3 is TGTGCCAGCAGCAGGGACAGGGCGGCGAGCGGAAACACCATATATTTT. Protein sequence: CASSRDRAASGNTIYF.